This T cell receptor (beta chain) was sequenced in a study of blood T cell repertoires in COVID-19. Across the whole study: COVID-19 samples collected from the United States, Italy and Spain covered acute and convalescent phases. Sources were T cells, B-cell-depleted T cells, or PBMCs; the material itself was cDNA or gDNA.

In the original workflow: Scientists estimated how many nucleated cells there were by amplifying reference gene primers. Repertoires were generated with immunoSEQ multiplex PCR, while TCRdb's copy carries only in-frame clones and drops some. That table furnishes V, J and clone size, whereas the DNA furnished D and trimming. The table lists 65,000 to 85,000 clones, around 91% of them singletons. The CDR3 is 13 residues long. Trimming removed 7 bases from V and 5 bases from J; junction bases left unmatched: 4. The germline CDR1 and CDR2 sequences are SQVTM and ANQGSEA. The receptor was derived from a human donor in a cohort sampled during active COVID-19. The chain has TRBV29-1 and TRBJ2-5; 13 nucleotides agree with TRBD2. The specimen was peripheral blood. For the CDR3, the DNA is TGCAGCGCATTACTAGCGGGGGGGGAGACCCAGTACTTC. Translated, it gives CSALLAGGETQYF.